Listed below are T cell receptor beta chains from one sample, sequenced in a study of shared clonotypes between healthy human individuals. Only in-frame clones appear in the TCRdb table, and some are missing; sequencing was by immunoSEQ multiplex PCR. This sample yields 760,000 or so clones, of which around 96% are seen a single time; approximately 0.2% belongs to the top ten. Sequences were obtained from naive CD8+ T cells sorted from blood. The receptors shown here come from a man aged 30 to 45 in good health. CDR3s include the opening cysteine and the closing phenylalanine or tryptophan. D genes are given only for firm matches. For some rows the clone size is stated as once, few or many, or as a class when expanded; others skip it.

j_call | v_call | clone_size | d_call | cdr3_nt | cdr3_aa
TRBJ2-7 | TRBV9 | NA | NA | TGTGCCAGCAGCTACGGGGCGGCCTCCTACGAGCAGTACTTC | CASSYGAASYEQYF
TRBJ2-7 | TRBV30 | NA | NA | TGTGCCTGGAGTTTGGGTACTTACGAGCAGTACTTC | CAWSLGTYEQYF
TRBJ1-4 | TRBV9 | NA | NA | TGTGCCAGCAGCGTTCGTTGGGGCTCTAATGAAAAACTGTTTTTT | CASSVRWGSNEKLFF
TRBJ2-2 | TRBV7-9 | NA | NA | TGTGCCAGCACCCAACCCGAATCCGGGGAGCTGTTTTTT | CASTQPESGELFF
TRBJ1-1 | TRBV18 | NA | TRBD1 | TGTGCCAGCTCACCGGGACAGGGAAACACTGAAGCTTTCTTT | CASSPGQGNTEAFF
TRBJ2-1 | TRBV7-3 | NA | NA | TGTGCCTCCCAGGCTAGCGAGTACAATGAGCAGTTCTTC | CASQASEYNEQFF
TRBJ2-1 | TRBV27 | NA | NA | TGTGCCAGCAGTACGGGGCAGGGGCACAATGAGCAGTTCTTC | CASSTGQGHNEQFF
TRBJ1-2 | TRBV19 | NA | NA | TGTGCCAGTAGTATACACAGGAGGGGAGATTTCGATGGCTACACCTTC | CASSIHRRGDFDGYTF
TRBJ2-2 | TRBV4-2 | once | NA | TGTGCCAGCAGCCCCGGGACCAACACCGGGGAGCTGTTTTTT | CASSPGTNTGELFF
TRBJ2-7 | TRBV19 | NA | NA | TGTGCCAGTAGTATTACCGGGAACTCCTACGAGCAGTACTTC | CASSITGNSYEQYF
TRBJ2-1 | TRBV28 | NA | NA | TGTGCCAGCCGAGTACAAAGCTCCTACAATGAGCAGTTCTTC | CASRVQSSYNEQFF
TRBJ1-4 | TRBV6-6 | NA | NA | TGTGCCAGCAGAGGCGACAGGACAACTAATGAAAAACTGTTTTTT | CASRGDRTTNEKLFF
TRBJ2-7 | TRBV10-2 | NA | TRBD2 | TGCGCCAGCGGGACTAGCGGCTCCTACGAGCAGTACTTC | CASGTSGSYEQYF
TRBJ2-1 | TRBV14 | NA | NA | TGTGCCAGCAGCCTTGGGAGCTCCTACAATGAGCAGTTCTTC | CASSLGSSYNEQFF
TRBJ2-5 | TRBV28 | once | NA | TGTGCCAGCAGTTTAAGACCGCCGACAGACCAAGAGACCCAGTACTTC | CASSLRPPTDQETQYF
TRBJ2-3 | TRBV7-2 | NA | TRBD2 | TGTGCCAGCAGCCTCACGGGACTAGCATCCACAGATACGCAGTATTTT | CASSLTGLASTDTQYF
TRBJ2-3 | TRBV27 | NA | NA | TGTGCCAGCAGCCTATTAGGGGGGAGTACGCAGTATTTT | CASSLLGGSTQYF
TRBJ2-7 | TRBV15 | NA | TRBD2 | TGTGCCACCAGCAGAGATCGGACTAGCGGGCACGAGCAGTACTTC | CATSRDRTSGHEQYF
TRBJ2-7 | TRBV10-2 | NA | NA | TGCGCCAGCAGTGGCCTAGACTCCTACGAGCAGTACTTC | CASSGLDSYEQYF
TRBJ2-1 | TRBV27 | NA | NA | TGTGCCAGCACCGGACCATTCAATGAGCAGTTCTTC | CASTGPFNEQFF
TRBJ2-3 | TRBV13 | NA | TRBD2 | TGTGCCAGCAGCTTGGGACTAGCGGGGGGAAATTTT | CASSLGLAGGNF
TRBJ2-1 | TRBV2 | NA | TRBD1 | TGTGCCAGCAGTGAAATATGGGACAGCTACAATGAGCAGTTCTTC | CASSEIWDSYNEQFF
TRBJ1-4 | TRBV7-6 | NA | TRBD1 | TGTGCCAGCAGCCCAGCGACAGGGGGCAATGAAAAACTGTTTTTT | CASSPATGGNEKLFF
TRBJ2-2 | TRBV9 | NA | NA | TGTGCCAGCAGCGTAGCGGATGCAGGTCTGACCACCGGGGAGCTGTTTTTT | CASSVADAGLTTGELFF
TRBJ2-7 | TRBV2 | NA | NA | TGTGCCAGCAGTGAGGAACTGAGTTACGAGCAGTACTTC | CASSEELSYEQYF
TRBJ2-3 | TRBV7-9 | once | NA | TGTGCCAGCAGCTCGAGCAGGTTCGCTAGCGAGGCCACAGATACGCAGTATTTT | CASSSSRFASEATDTQYF